The source of this T cell receptor (beta chain) is a study of shared clonotypes between healthy human individuals. The protocol was immunoSEQ multiplex PCR, while the TCRdb copy is restricted to in-frame clones and leaves out a portion. The sample holds about a million clones, about 70% seen once. Germline V CDR1 and CDR2: MNHEY, SVGAGI. The CDR3 has 14 amino acids. The V gene lost 0 bases and the J gene lost 7 bases, with 12 bases spanning the gap. CD45RA+ naive and CD45RA-negative memory subsets were separated from CD4+ cells. The sequence was collected from a man between 18 and 29 years old in good health. This sequence joins TRBV6-5 and TRBJ1-1, with D maybe TRBD1 (5 bases). Sequencing was performed on memory CD4+ T cells sorted from blood. Subset reported: CD45RA-negative fraction. CDR3 loop: CASSYSTDSSEAFF. CDR3 bases: TGTGCCAGCAGTTACTCGACAGACTCAAGTGAAGCTTTCTTT.